These T cell receptor beta chains were read from a single sample in a study of blood T cell repertoires in COVID-19. Only in-frame clones appear in the TCRdb table, and some are missing; sequencing was by immunoSEQ multiplex PCR. This sample has 200,000 to 250,000 clones; around 84% occur once, and the top ten carry about 17%. Sequenced input: PBMCs or T cells enriched from blood (not recorded which). Source of these receptors: a middle-aged man who had recovered from COVID-19. CDR3s include the opening cysteine and the closing phenylalanine or tryptophan. The D gene is left open where the match is weak. Size tells how often a clone was seen (once, few, many) or the class of an expanded clone, and some rows leave it out.

J gene	D gene	V gene	clone size	CDR3 protein	CDR3 DNA
TRBJ2-1	TRBD1	TRBV5-1	-	CASSLGTGGLDEQFF	TGCGCCAGCAGCTTGGGGACAGGGGGCCTCGATGAGCAGTTCTTC
TRBJ2-7	TRBD1	TRBV7-2	-	CASSRTGSAYEQYF	TGTGCCAGCAGCAGGACAGGGTCCGCCTACGAGCAGTACTTC
TRBJ1-2	-	TRBV4-1	-	CASSQAPGENYGYTF	TGCGCCAGCAGCCAAGCCCCAGGGGAAAACTATGGCTACACCTTC
TRBJ2-5	-	TRBV10-3	-	CAISEAMDVIGETQYF	TGTGCCATCAGTGAAGCCATGGATGTCATCGGGGAGACCCAGTACTTC
TRBJ2-4	-	TRBV5-1	-	CASSFNRGGEPFTKNIQYF	TGCGCCAGCAGCTTTAACAGGGGCGGGGAACCTTTTACCAAAAACATTCAGTACTTC
TRBJ2-1	TRBD2	TRBV30	-	CAWSGLPLAGEGNEQFF	TGTGCCTGGAGTGGTTTACCACTAGCGGGAGAAGGCAATGAGCAGTTCTTC
TRBJ1-1	-	TRBV6-5	-	CASSYGQGWTEAFF	TGTGCCAGCAGTTACGGGCAGGGTTGGACTGAAGCTTTCTTT
TRBJ1-4	-	TRBV7-7	-	CASSLAGQGKEKLFF	TGTGCTAGCAGCTTAGCGGGGCAGGGGAAGGAAAAACTGTTTTTT
TRBJ1-1	TRBD1	TRBV2	-	CARSGTGGVDTEAFF	TGTGCCAGAAGCGGGACAGGGGGCGTGGACACTGAAGCTTTCTTT
TRBJ2-3	-	TRBV12-3/TRBV12-4	-	CASSRGRADTQYF	TGTGCCAGCAGTAGGGGTAGGGCAGATACGCAGTATTTT
TRBJ1-2	TRBD1	TRBV29-1	-	CSVQRQGENYGYTF	TGCAGCGTGCAAAGACAGGGGGAAAACTATGGCTACACCTTC
TRBJ2-7	-	TRBV7-9	-	CASSYQTYEQYF	TGTGCCAGCAGTTATCAGACCTACGAGCAGTACTTC
TRBJ1-2	-	TRBV27	-	CASSLTGPYGYTF	TGTGCCAGCAGTCTGACAGGACCCTATGGCTACACCTTC
TRBJ2-5	-	TRBV4-3	-	CASSPELGGVETQYF	TGCGCCAGCAGCCCCGAACTCGGAGGGGTGGAGACCCAGTACTTC
TRBJ2-1	TRBD2	TRBV6-2/TRBV6-3	-	CASSDAGTSGRAGFF	TGTGCCAGCAGTGACGCCGGGACTAGCGGGAGGGCGGGGTTCTTC
TRBJ1-2	TRBD1	TRBV6-6	-	CASSQPSGTGGRLWYGYTF	TGTGCCAGCAGTCAACCCTCCGGGACAGGGGGCAGGTTGTGGTATGGCTACACCTTC
TRBJ2-4	TRBD1	TRBV19	-	CASTETGAKNIQYF	TGTGCCAGTACCGAGACAGGGGCCAAAAACATTCAGTACTTC
TRBJ1-1	-	TRBV7-3	once	CASSLTLATEAFF	TGTGCCAGCAGCTTAACGTTGGCCACTGAAGCTTTCTTT
TRBJ2-7	-	TRBV23-1	-	CASSHVQVNYEQYF	TGCGCCAGCAGTCACGTCCAGGTAAACTACGAGCAGTACTTC
TRBJ2-7	-	TRBV7-2	-	CASSWVQGGEQYF	TGTGCCAGCAGCTGGGTACAGGGTGGCGAGCAGTACTTC
TRBJ2-5	TRBD2	TRBV11-3	-	CASSLGGRKETQYF	TGTGCCAGCAGCTTAGGCGGGAGAAAAGAGACCCAGTACTTC
TRBJ2-1	-	TRBV19	-	CASSPLPYNEQFF	TGTGCCAGTAGTCCCCTCCCCTACAATGAGCAGTTCTTC
TRBJ2-5	-	TRBV18	-	CASSRSRETQYF	TGTGCCAGCTCACGGAGTCGGGAGACCCAGTACTTC